These T cell receptor beta chains were read from a single sample in a study of blood T cell repertoires in COVID-19. The method was immunoSEQ multiplex PCR; TCRdb's version includes in-frame clones alone and lacks a portion of them. The profile shows fewer than 450,000 clones, over 70% of them singletons. Input material: peripheral blood. The receptors shown here come from a woman between 50 and 59 years old with COVID-19, enrolled during active disease. Both conserved end residues are part of each CDR3. The order of the fields is J gene, V gene, clone size, CDR3 length, CDR3 protein. Clone size is shown for a subset of rows, as once, few, many or a class of expanded clone.

>TRBJ1-1|TRBV12-3/TRBV12-4|.|12
CASSFGSGEAFF
>TRBJ2-1|TRBV5-1|.|15
CASSGTPAAGDEQFF
>TRBJ2-7|TRBV6-5|.|16
CASRYGLAGEGYEQYF
>TRBJ2-5|TRBV19|.|14
CASGLAGDTETQYF
>TRBJ2-5|TRBV30|.|15
CAWSGGRELGKTQYF
>TRBJ1-4|TRBV7-9|.|15
CASSFRGAINEKLFF
>TRBJ2-3|TRBV7-2|.|13
CASSLAAGDTQYF
>TRBJ2-5|TRBV2|.|16
CASLDGGRFVQETQYF
>TRBJ1-3|TRBV20-1|once|14
CSASWRDSGNTIYF
>TRBJ2-7|TRBV27|once|16
CASSLLVGAGVGEQYF
>TRBJ2-7|TRBV30|few|14
CAWSTAPGAGEQYF
>TRBJ2-7|TRBV9|once|15
CASSVAGGTLYEQYF
>TRBJ2-6|TRBV5-4|.|15
CASSLVGSGANVLTF
>TRBJ1-1|TRBV7-9|.|13
CASSLELRAEAFF
>TRBJ2-1|TRBV4-2|.|17
CASSTQDSPQPYNEQFF
>TRBJ2-7|TRBV18|.|15
CASSQGQGGSYEQYF
>TRBJ2-1|TRBV12-5|.|15
CASGSMIFNSNEQFF
>TRBJ2-5|TRBV9|.|15
CASSVARGYQETQYF
>TRBJ1-1|TRBV19|once|13
CASSIGPGDEAFF
>TRBJ2-7|TRBV5-8|.|17
CASSPGVGTAVAEEQYF
>TRBJ1-1|TRBV5-5|.|16
CASSTLPDRARTEAFF
>TRBJ2-1|TRBV5-1|.|15
CASSLARRFGNEQFF
>TRBJ1-1|TRBV18|.|14
CASSPGQGATEAFF
>TRBJ1-1|TRBV2|once|15
CARDATGTGGTEAFF
>TRBJ1-1|TRBV24-1|.|13
CATSDLGDTEAFF
>TRBJ1-3|TRBV18|.|16
CASSPGPVAGGNTIYF
>TRBJ2-6|TRBV19|.|15
CASSNRESGANVLTF
>TRBJ1-1|TRBV2|many|12
CASSDKNTEAFF
>TRBJ1-1|TRBV6-2/TRBV6-3|.|14
CASSYISLNTEAFF
>TRBJ2-1|TRBV5-6|few|16
CASSQLQGARYNEQFF
>TRBJ2-4|TRBV27|.|16
CASSLSAGSAKNIQYF
>TRBJ2-7|TRBV5-1|.|14
CASSLAGGGYEQYF
>TRBJ1-4|TRBV15|.|16
CATSRDYPGRGEKLFF
>TRBJ1-1|TRBV5-5|.|14
CASSSGQGNTEAFF
>TRBJ1-1|TRBV7-9|.|15
CASSIRQGGNTEAFF
>TRBJ2-7|TRBV18|.|13
CASSPPRSYEQYF
>TRBJ2-1|TRBV9|.|15
CASSPRAGADNEQFF
>TRBJ1-1|TRBV3-1/TRBV3-2|.|13
CAARRVGNTEAFF
>TRBJ2-7|TRBV10-3|.|15
CAISEAGLNGDEQYF
>TRBJ2-7|TRBV5-1|.|14
CASSLVARTYEQYF
>TRBJ2-7|TRBV11-3|.|19
CASSLVWTSGRAFGYEQYF
>TRBJ2-1|TRBV24-1|.|15
CATRRSRQGVEEQFF
>TRBJ1-1|TRBV4-2|.|14
CASSQLQGWTEAFF
>TRBJ1-2|TRBV18|once|13
CASSPGQEYGYTF
>TRBJ1-2|TRBV19|.|12
CASSLGLEGYTF
>TRBJ1-2|TRBV5-8|.|13
CAARGQGADGYTF
>TRBJ1-6|TRBV5-5|many|13
CASSLTENSPLHF
>TRBJ2-1|TRBV7-2|.|15
CASSFSGSSYNEQFF
>TRBJ1-2|TRBV9|.|15
CASSVAQGASYGYTF
>TRBJ1-2|TRBV30|.|14
CAWRALGGIYGYTF
>TRBJ2-3|TRBV7-9|.|14
CASSFGTSDDTQYF
>TRBJ2-1|TRBV5-1|.|13
CASSSDRGGEQFF
>TRBJ1-2|TRBV5-5|.|15
CASSLQGNDNYGYTF
>TRBJ2-5|TRBV19|.|15
CASSGLPAGVETQYF
>TRBJ2-7|TRBV2|.|11
CASSGFYEQYF